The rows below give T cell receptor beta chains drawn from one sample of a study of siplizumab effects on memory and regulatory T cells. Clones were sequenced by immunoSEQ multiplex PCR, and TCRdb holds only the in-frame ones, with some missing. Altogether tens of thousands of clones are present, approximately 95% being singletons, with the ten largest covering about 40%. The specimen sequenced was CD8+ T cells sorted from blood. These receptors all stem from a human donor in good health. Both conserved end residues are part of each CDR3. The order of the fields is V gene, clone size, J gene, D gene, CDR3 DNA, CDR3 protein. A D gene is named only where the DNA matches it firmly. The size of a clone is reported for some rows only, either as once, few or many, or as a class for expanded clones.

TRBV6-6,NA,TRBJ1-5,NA,TGTGCCAGCAGCAGGACTGGGGGCAATCAGCCCCAGCATTTT,CASSRTGGNQPQHF
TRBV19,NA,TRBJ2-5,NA,TGTGCCAGTAGTATAGAGGCGGGGATTCAAGAGACCCAGTACTTC,CASSIEAGIQETQYF
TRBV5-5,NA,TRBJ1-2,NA,TGTGCCAGCAGTATACTCGGGGGTAACTATGGCTACACCTTC,CASSILGGNYGYTF
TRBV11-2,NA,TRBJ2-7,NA,TGTGCCAGCAGCTTTGGCGGGATCTCCTACGAGCAGTACTTC,CASSFGGISYEQYF
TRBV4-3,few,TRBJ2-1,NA,TGCGCCAGCAGCCAAGATTTTGAGACCTACAATGAGCAGTTCTTC,CASSQDFETYNEQFF
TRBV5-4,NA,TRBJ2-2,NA,TGTGCCAGCAGCTTGGGGTTTGTGGGTGCGAACACCGGGGAGCTGTTTTTT,CASSLGFVGANTGELFF
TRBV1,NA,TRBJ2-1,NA,TGCACCAGCAGCCGACAGGGACAGGGTTCGTACAATGAGCAGTTCTTC,CTSSRQGQGSYNEQFF
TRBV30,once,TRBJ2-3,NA,TGTGCGCAGAAGGGGACGGATCACACAGATACGCAGTATTTT,CAQKGTDHTDTQYF
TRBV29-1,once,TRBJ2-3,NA,TGCAGCGTTGTTCGGGGGAGCACAGATACGCAGTATTTT,CSVVRGSTDTQYF
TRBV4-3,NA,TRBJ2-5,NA,TGCGCCAGCAGCCCCTCGGGCGGGACGCCCCACTTC,CASSPSGGTPHF